The 27 T cell receptor beta chains below come from one sample, sequenced in a study of beta chain features in type 1 diabetes. Expressed TCRB transcripts were sequenced after all isolated RNA was converted to cDNA. The data were produced by immunoSEQ multiplex PCR, yet TCRdb's version contains in-frame clones alone and is incomplete. In the table there are 15,000 to 17,000 clones, 40% to 55% of which are singletons. The sample consisted of stem cell memory CD4+ T cells from blood. Receptors originate from a woman in her 40s in good health.

The chain uses TRBV5-1 and TRBJ2-7, with TRBD1 as a possible D gene (5 bases). Germline V gene sequence: CDR1 SGHRS, CDR2 YFSETQ. The CDR3 covers 14 residues. V was trimmed by 2 bases and J by 0 bases, leaving 9 bases between them. DNA of the CDR3: TGCGCCAGCAGCTTATCCAGGGACTCCTACGAGCAGTACTTC. Translating gives CASSLSRDSYEQYF.

The CDR3 is CASSPSSRPQHF. Here the CDR3 DNA reads TGTGCCAGCAGCCCTTCAAGCCGGCCCCAGCATTTT. The V gene is TRBV7-2, the J gene TRBJ1-5; D remains ambiguous. This CDR3 comprises 12 residues. CDR1 and CDR2 (germline): SGHTA, FQGNSA. The ends were cut back, 5 bases at V and 9 bases at J, with 11 bases in the middle.

This chain uses TRBV5-6 with TRBJ1-2; D gene ambiguous. Trimming left V 0 bases short and J 0 bases short, with 3 bases between. Germline values: CDR1 SGHDT, CDR2 YYEEEE. The CDR3 sequence is 13 residues long. CDR3 residues: CASSLGPNYGYTF. The CDR3 region has the DNA TGTGCCAGCAGCTTGGGGCCTAACTATGGCTACACCTTC.

This clone appeared a few times. The chain is built from TRBV2 and TRBJ2-1; D remains unclear. Trimming pared 7 bases from V and 4 bases from J, leaving 11 bases between. Looked up from germline, CDR1 is SNHLY and CDR2 is FYNNEI. The CDR3 sequence is 13 residues long. Here the CDR3 DNA reads TGTGCCAGCAATGAGCGCGGATACAATGAGCAGTTCTTC. Its protein is CASNERGYNEQFF.

This clone was detected a few times. V is TRBV11-2 and J is TRBJ2-5, with 9 bases that match TRBD2. The CDR3 is 14 amino acids. The germline V gene has CDR1 SGHAT and CDR2 FQNNGV. V was clipped by 5 bases and J by 3 bases; unmatched bases: 4. In nucleotides, the CDR3 is TGTGCCAGCAGCGGACGACTAGCGGAAGAGACCCAGTACTTC. Amino acids: CASSGRLAEETQYF.

The V gene is TRBV7-2, the J gene TRBJ2-3; D call uncertain. The germline V and J ends were trimmed by 0 bases and 1 base, with 5 bases remaining between them. The CDR3 has 14 residues. CDR1 and CDR2 (germline): SGHTA, FQGNSA. The CDR3 protein is CASSLAGGTDTQYF. The CDR3 DNA reads TGTGCCAGCAGCTTAGCGGGCGGCACAGATACGCAGTATTTT.

The chain combines TRBV10-1 with TRBJ2-2, with a possible D match to TRBD1 (6 bases). Trimming cost V 2 bases and J 0 bases, with 13 bases left between them. CDR3 size: 17 residues. Germline V gives CDR1 WNHNN, CDR2 SYGVQD (reference sequence). CDR3 residues: CASSEKGAGANTGELFF. The CDR3 bases are TGCGCCAGCAGTGAGAAAGGCGCAGGGGCGAACACCGGGGAGCTGTTTTTT.

The chain is built from TRBV14 and TRBJ1-1, with 9 bases fitting TRBD1. The CDR3 has 16 amino acids. V shed 4 bases and J 0 bases; nucleotides not matched to a gene: 6. The V gene's germline CDR1 is SGHDN and CDR2 FVKESK. The CDR3 sequence: CASSLLGQGLNTEAFF. CDR3 DNA: TGTGCCAGCAGCCTTCTGGGACAGGGTTTGAACACTGAAGCTTTCTTT.

This clone appeared a few times. This chain uses TRBV7-9 with TRBJ2-1; 8 bases fit TRBD2. With 7 bases clipped from V and 3 bases from J, the junction kept 11 bases outside the gene matches. CDR1 is SEHNR and CDR2 is FQNEAQ in the germline V gene (reference sequence). This CDR3 contains 16 residues. CDR3 nucleotides: TGTGCCAGCACCTCTGGTGCGGGGGGAATCTACAATGAGCAGTTCTTC. It is translated as CASTSGAGGIYNEQFF.

This clone was detected only a few times. The chain carries TRBV7-8 and TRBJ1-2; unclear D gene. CDR1 is SGHVS and CDR2 is FQNEAQ in the germline V gene. There are 15 residues in the CDR3. Trimming left V 4 bases short and J 4 bases short, with 16 bases between. The DNA for the CDR3 is TGTGCCAGCAGCTCCGGGCCAGAGAGGGCCTATGGCTACACCTTC. Translating it yields CASSSGPERAYGYTF.

V is TRBV7-6 and J is TRBJ2-5; no clear D gene. The germline V and J ends were trimmed by 2 bases and 7 bases, with 8 bases remaining between them. Germline CDR1 reads SGHVS; CDR2 reads FNYEAQ. The CDR3 has 12 residues. The DNA of the CDR3 is TGTGCCAGCAGCTTATTGCCAGGGACCCAGTACTTC. This gives the protein CASSLLPGTQYF. The whole variable domain, filled in from reference TRBV7-6 and TRBJ2-5, reads GAGVSQSPRYKVTKRGQDVALRCDPISGHVSLYWYRQALGQGPEFLTYFNYEAQQDKSGLPNDRFSAERPEGSISTLTIQRTEQRDSAMYRCASSLLPGTQYFGPGTRLLVL.

A single count supports this clone. CDR3 nucleotide sequence: TGTGCCAGTAGCCGACAGGGGAATCAGCCCCAGCATTTT. Encoded protein: CASSRQGNQPQHF. The chain employs TRBV19 and TRBJ1-5, with 8 bases matching TRBD1. V trimming: 6 bases; J trimming: 4 bases; junction bases outside the gene matches: 2. Germline assignment: CDR1 LNHDA and CDR2 SQIVND (reference sequence). This CDR3 is 13 amino acids long.

This chain links TRBV7-8 with TRBJ2-7; the D gene is possibly TRBD1 (5 bases). Germline CDR1 reads SGHVS; CDR2 reads FQNEAQ. The CDR3 is made up of 15 amino acids. The V end was cut by 6 bases, the J end by 7 bases, with 22 bases between. The CDR3, as DNA: TGTGCCAGCAGGTCCCGAGAGCTGGGGCTACAGGAGCAGTACTTC. Amino acid sequence: CASRSRELGLQEQYF.

V gene TRBV28 combines with J gene TRBJ1-2, with TRBD1 matching over 8 bases. CDR3 length equals 15 residues. Germline lookup yields CDR1 MDHEN and CDR2 SYDVKM. The V gene end was trimmed by 6 bases and the J gene end by 2 bases; junction bases not matched to a gene: 8. The CDR3 loop reads CASRAWDRKNYGYTF. The CDR3 DNA reads TGTGCCAGCAGGGCTTGGGACAGGAAAAACTATGGCTACACCTTC.

The J gene is TRBJ1-2, the V gene TRBV19; D is unclear. V lost 3 bases and J 4 bases, leaving 18 bases between the germline ends. The CDR3 length is 16 residues. In germline, CDR1 is LNHDA, CDR2 SQIVND (reference sequence). The CDR3 protein is CASSMVFFQQSYGYTF. CDR3 nucleotide sequence: TGTGCCAGTAGTATGGTATTTTTCCAACAGAGCTATGGCTACACCTTC.

The rearrangement joins TRBV5-1 to TRBJ2-5; 9 bases are shared with TRBD1. This CDR3 contains 15 residues. In germline, CDR1 is SGHRS, CDR2 YFSETQ. J gave up 1 base and V 4 bases, and 5 bases lay outside the gene matches. The CDR3: CASSRWDRAQETQYF. CDR3 coding DNA: TGCGCCAGCAGCCGGTGGGACAGGGCCCAAGAGACCCAGTACTTC. Full variable domain (missing parts from reference TRBV5-1 and TRBJ2-5): KAGVTQTPRYLIKTRGQQVTLSCSPISGHRSVSWYQQTPGQGLQFLFEYFSETQRNKGNFPGRFSGRQFSNSRSEMNVSTLELGDSALYLCASSRWDRAQETQYFGPGTRLLVL.

Only a few counts were recorded for this clone. The V call is TRBV27, the J call TRBJ1-1; 9 positions match TRBD1. CDR3 length: 15 residues. The germline V gene encodes CDR1 MNHEY and CDR2 SMNVEV (reference sequence). The J segment lost 0 bases and the V segment lost 6 bases, leaving 5 bases of the junction unmatched. The CDR3, as DNA: TGTGCCAGCAGCCGTAGGACAGGGGTGAACACTGAAGCTTTCTTT. The encoded protein is CASSRRTGVNTEAFF.

V and J are TRBV11-2 and TRBJ2-7, with 7 nucleotides matching TRBD2. The V and J ends lost 5 bases and 5 bases, in that order; junction bases with no gene match: 6. This CDR3 region has 13 residues. The V gene's germline CDR1 is SGHAT and CDR2 FQNNGV. This chain's CDR3 is CASSGPGGNEQYF. The CDR3 DNA reads as TGTGCCAGCAGCGGCCCCGGGGGGAACGAGCAGTACTTC.

The gene calls are TRBV21-1 and TRBJ2-5; TRBD1 is taken as the D call from the table, unchecked against the DNA. The last part of the DNA fits TRBJ2-7 better; the J call may be wrong. TRBV21-1 is an annotated pseudogene. The CDR3 contains 16 residues. CDR3: CASSKVADRGQLEQYF. The CDR3 DNA is TGTGCCAGCAGCAAAGTGGCGGACAGGGGGCAGCTCGAGCAGTACTTC.

CDR3 sequence (DNA): TGTGCCAGCAGTAGACCAGGGGGTAGCTCCTATAATTCACCCCTCCACTTT. Its translation: CASSRPGGSSYNSPLHF. The chain recombines TRBV2 with TRBJ1-6; 7 nucleotides match TRBD1. There are 17 residues in the CDR3. V was pared by 5 bases and J by 0 bases, with 7 bases of the junction left unmatched. The germline CDR1 and CDR2 sequences are SNHLY and FYNNEI.

This clone turned up a few times. The chain couples TRBV5-1 to TRBJ2-7; TRBD1 matches 9 bases. CDR3 length equals 15 residues. CDR1 and CDR2 (germline): SGHRS, YFSETQ. With 1 base clipped from V and 2 bases from J, the junction kept 4 bases outside the gene matches. The CDR3 DNA is TGCGCCAGCAGCTTGCTCCGGGACAGGGCCTACGAGCAGTACTTC. It codes for CASSLLRDRAYEQYF.

This clone was observed a few times. CDR3 nucleotides: TGTGCCAGCAGACGGACTAGCGGGGTCGAGACCCAGTACTTC. Its protein product is CASRRTSGVETQYF. This chain joins TRBV7-2 and TRBJ2-5; TRBD2 agrees at 12 bases. Germline-derived CDR1 and CDR2 are SGHTA and FQGNSA. The CDR3 consists of 14 residues. Trimming took 6 bases from V and 5 from J; bases not matched to a gene: 4.

The genes are TRBV9 and TRBJ1-6, with D possibly being TRBD1 (5 bases). V lost 6 bases, J lost 9 bases, and 10 bases lay in between. Germline CDR1 reads SGDLS; CDR2 reads YYNGEE. The CDR3 contains 12 residues. The CDR3 sequence is CASNGGVSPLHF. In DNA, the CDR3 is TGTGCCAGCAATGGGGGGGTTTCACCCCTCCACTTT.

This chain links TRBV11-2 with TRBJ2-1, with 11 bases fitting TRBD2. Trimming took 2 bases from V and 9 from J; bases not matched to a gene: 9. Germline V lookup: CDR1 SGHAT, CDR2 FQNNGV. This CDR3 comprises 16 residues. The CDR3 region is CASSLTASGGLGEQFF. Here the CDR3 DNA reads TGTGCCAGCAGCTTAACCGCTAGCGGGGGGCTCGGTGAGCAGTTCTTC.

This chain links TRBV12-5 with TRBJ1-3; D possibly corresponds to TRBD1 (5 bases). The germline V gene encodes CDR1 LGHNT and CDR2 FRNRAP. The CDR3 has 16 amino acids. Deletions cut 0 bases from V and 2 bases from J, with 11 bases between. The CDR3 region is CASGLVRGFPGNTIYF. The CDR3 region has the DNA TGTGCTAGTGGTTTGGTCCGGGGGTTTCCTGGAAACACCATATATTTT.

This sequence joins TRBV6-1 and TRBJ2-7; D remains unclear. Trimming pared 2 bases from V and 6 bases from J, leaving 14 bases between. The CDR3 runs to 14 residues. Germline CDR1 reads MNHNS; CDR2 reads SASEGT. The CDR3 is CASSEIETLSEQYF. CDR3 sequence (DNA): TGTGCCAGCAGTGAAATCGAGACATTATCCGAGCAGTACTTC.

This clone was recorded a few times. The chain is built from TRBV23-1 and TRBJ2-7; D call uncertain. TRBV23-1 is an open reading frame, and its role is uncertain. The CDR3 consists of 15 residues. Trimming took off 4 bases at V and 4 bases at J, with 17 bases between the two ends. CDR3 protein: CASSLCGHPRYEQYF. CDR3 in DNA: TGCGCCAGCAGTCTGTGCGGCCACCCCCGGTACGAGCAGTACTTC.